These 15 T cell receptor beta chains came from one sample sequenced in a study of graft-versus-host responses after intestinal transplantation. This table comes from immunoSEQ multiplex PCR, and its TCRdb copy is limited to in-frame clones, with some not included. This table has around 100,000 clones, 93% appearing once. For these TCRs, the target antigens are not known. The sequencing here drew on unstimulated CD8+ T cells sorted from spleen or lymph node cells, taken before intestinal transplant. The source of these receptors is a human donor who received an intestinal transplant.

This chain uses TRBV9 with TRBJ1-3; D unresolved. V was trimmed by 5 bases and J by 4 bases, leaving 7 bases between them. CDR3 size: 12 residues. Per the germline V gene, CDR1 is SGDLS and CDR2 is YYNGEE. The CDR3 reads CASRDTGNTIYF. CDR3 coding DNA: TGTGCCAGCAGAGACACGGGAAACACCATATATTTT.

The V gene is TRBV6-5, the J gene TRBJ2-2, with D unresolved. Germline V gene lookup returns CDR1 MNHEY and CDR2 SVGAGI. Trimming took 6 bases from V and 1 from J, leaving 9 bases between them. CDR3 size: 14 residues. The CDR3 reads CASRITENTGELFF. The DNA of the CDR3 is TGTGCCAGCAGAATCACAGAGAACACCGGGGAGCTGTTTTTT.

J is TRBJ1-1 and V is TRBV2, with a possible D match to TRBD1 (6 bases). The CDR3 runs 13 residues. Germline CDR1 is SNHLY and CDR2 is FYNNEI. V lost 1 base to trimming and J lost 7 bases, with 10 bases between them. In DNA, the CDR3 is TGTGCCAGCAGTGAAGGGTTGACAGGTGAAGCTTTCTTT. It specifies CASSEGLTGEAFF. The whole variable domain, remainder taken from reference TRBV2 and TRBJ1-1, is EPEVTQTPSHQVTQMGQEVILRCVPISNHLYFYWYRQILGQKVEFLVSFYNNEISEKSEIFDDQFSVERPDGSNFTLKIRSTKLEDSAMYFCASSEGLTGEAFFGQGTRLTVV.

The chain carries TRBV6-1 and TRBJ2-2; D ambiguous. This CDR3 has 12 amino acids. The ends were cut back, 5 bases at V and 6 bases at J, with 7 bases in the middle. The germline V gene encodes CDR1 MNHNS and CDR2 SASEGT. The chain's CDR3 is CASSFVPGELFF. CDR3 DNA sequence: TGTGCCAGCAGTTTTGTACCCGGGGAGCTGTTTTTT.

V usage is TRBV5-6 and J usage is TRBJ2-3, with TRBD2 matching 7 bases. With 2 bases clipped from V and 2 bases from J, the junction kept 8 bases outside the gene matches. CDR1 and CDR2 (germline): SGHDT, YYEEEE. The CDR3 spans 16 residues. The CDR3 DNA reads as TGTGCCAGCAGCTTCGACAGCGGGGAACCCACAGATACGCAGTATTTT. This codes for CASSFDSGEPTDTQYF.

This chain joins TRBV4-1 and TRBJ1-1, with D tentatively TRBD1 (6 bases). The CDR3 extends over 13 amino acids. Germline V gene sequence: CDR1 MGHRA, CDR2 YSYEKL. Trimming removed 1 base at V and 8 bases at J, with 11 bases between. This CDR3 is CASSQVGGPEAFF. The CDR3 DNA is TGCGCCAGCAGCCAAGTTGGGGGCCCCGAAGCTTTCTTT.

The chain joins TRBV11-2 to TRBJ2-5; 9 positions agree with TRBD2. Germline values: CDR1 SGHAT, CDR2 FQNNGV. V trimming: 1 base; J trimming: 6 bases; junction bases outside the gene matches: 12. This CDR3 comprises 17 residues. The CDR3 here is CASSLAVGSGGMKTQYF. As DNA, the CDR3 is TGTGCCAGCAGCTTAGCGGTGGGTAGCGGGGGTATGAAGACCCAGTACTTC.

The chain combines TRBV14 with TRBJ2-1, with D hard to call. Trimming took 1 base from V and 8 from J, leaving 12 bases between them. The CDR3 totals 14 residues. Germline CDR1 SGHDN, CDR2 FVKESK. CDR3 DNA sequence: TGTGCCAGCAGCCAAGCACTCCTTGGGGATGAGCAGTTCTTC. Translating it yields CASSQALLGDEQFF.

V usage is TRBV19 and J usage is TRBJ1-1; D unclear. The CDR3 is 17 residues long. V dropped 6 bases and J dropped 0 bases, with 20 bases sitting between them. Germline-derived CDR1 and CDR2 are LNHDA and SQIVND (reference sequence). CDR3 bases: TGTGCCAGTAGAAAAACCGGGAACATCCCTATGAACACTGAAGCTTTCTTT. The encoded protein is CASRKTGNIPMNTEAFF. The whole variable domain, filled in from reference TRBV19 and TRBJ1-1, reads DGGITQSPKYLFRKEGQNVTLSCEQNLNHDAMYWYRQDPGQGLRLIYYSQIVNDFQKGDIAEGYSVSREKKESFPLTVTSAQKNPTAFYLCASRKTGNIPMNTEAFFGQGTRLTVV.

The chain combines TRBV7-9 with TRBJ1-2, with a possible D match to TRBD1 (5 bases). CDR1 and CDR2 (germline): SEHNR, FQNEAQ (reference sequence). This CDR3 spans 17 amino acids. Trimming left V 1 base short and J 0 bases short, with 15 bases between. In DNA, the CDR3 is TGTGCCAGCAGCTTAGTGTTTGGGACTCCTGCTAACTATGGCTACACCTTC. It translates to CASSLVFGTPANYGYTF.

The rearrangement joins TRBV4-3 to TRBJ1-5; D uncertain. The CDR3 extends over 13 amino acids. The ends were cut back, 1 base at V and 6 bases at J, with 7 bases in the middle. CDR1 is LGHNA and CDR2 is YSLEER in the germline V gene. The CDR3 reads CASSQGVGQPQHF. CDR3 DNA sequence: TGCGCCAGCAGCCAAGGGGTGGGTCAGCCCCAGCATTTT.

This rearrangement joins TRBV6-6 to TRBJ2-5; 8 bases agree with TRBD2. The CDR3 is made up of 16 amino acids. In germline, CDR1 is MNHNY, CDR2 SVGAGI (reference sequence). J was trimmed by 5 bases and V by 5 bases; bases with no gene match: 13. CDR3 bases: TGTGCCAGCAGTCCACTGTCGGGGGGGCTGGCGGAGACCCAGTACTTC. It encodes CASSPLSGGLAETQYF.

The rearrangement joins TRBV2 to TRBJ2-2; D is unresolved. Germline V lookup: CDR1 SNHLY, CDR2 FYNNEI. The ends were cut back, 3 bases at V and 9 bases at J, with 11 bases in the middle. The CDR3 consists of 13 residues. CDR3 sequence (DNA): TGTGCCAGCAGTGAGTTTCGGGCGAGGGAGCTGTTTTTT. Amino acid sequence: CASSEFRARELFF.

V gene TRBV7-9 combines with J gene TRBJ2-1, with 13 bases lining up with TRBD2. The germline V gene has CDR1 SEHNR and CDR2 FQNEAQ (reference sequence). The CDR3 consists of 19 residues. Losses at the gene ends were 0 bases for V and 5 bases for J; bases not matched to a gene: 10. This CDR3 reads CASSLATSGGNIPNNEQFF. The CDR3 DNA follows: TGTGCCAGCAGCTTAGCGACTAGCGGGGGGAACATCCCGAACAATGAGCAGTTCTTC. The whole variable domain, remainder taken from reference TRBV7-9 and TRBJ2-1, is DTGVSQNPRHKITKRGQNVTFRCDPISEHNRLYWYRQTLGQGPEFLTYFQNEAQLEKSRLLSDRFSAERPKGSFSTLEIQRTEQGDSAMYLCASSLATSGGNIPNNEQFFGPGTRLTVL.

The CDR3 loop reads CASSTSSGELFF. The CDR3 nucleotides are TGTGCCAGCAGTACAAGCTCCGGGGAGCTGTTTTTT. This rearrangement joins TRBV6-5 to TRBJ2-2; no firm D call. This CDR3 region has 12 residues. Germline V gene sequence: CDR1 MNHEY, CDR2 SVGAGI. The V end lost 5 bases, the J end lost 6 bases, and 7 bases lay between the germline ends.